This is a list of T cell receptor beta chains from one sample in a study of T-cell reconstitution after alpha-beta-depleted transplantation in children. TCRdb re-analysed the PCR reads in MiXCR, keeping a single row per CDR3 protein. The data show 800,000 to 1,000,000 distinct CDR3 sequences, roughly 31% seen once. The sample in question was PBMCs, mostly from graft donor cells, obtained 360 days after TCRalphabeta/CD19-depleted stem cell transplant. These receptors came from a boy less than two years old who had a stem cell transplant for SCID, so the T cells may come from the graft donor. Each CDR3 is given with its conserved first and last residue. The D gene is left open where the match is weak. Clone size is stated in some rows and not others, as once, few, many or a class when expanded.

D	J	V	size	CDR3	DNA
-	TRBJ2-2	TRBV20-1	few	CSARELQLGAGELFF	TGCAGTGCTAGAGAACTACAACTCGGAGCCGGGGAGCTGTTTTTT
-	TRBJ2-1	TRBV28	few	CASSSNSGNEQFF	TGTGCCAGCAGTTCCAACAGTGGCAATGAGCAGTTCTTC
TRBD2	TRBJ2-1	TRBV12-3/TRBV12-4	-	CASSLGSGGNEQFF	TGTGCCAGCAGTTTGGGTAGCGGGGGGAATGAGCAGTTCTTC
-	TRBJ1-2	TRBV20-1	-	CSARTPALTGSYGYTF	TGCAGTGCCAGGACCCCAGCCCTAACAGGATCGTATGGCTACACCTTC
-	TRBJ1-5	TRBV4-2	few	CASSQLAGVISSNQPQHF	TGTGCCAGCAGCCAATTGGCTGGGGTGATTTCAAGCAATCAGCCCCAGCATTTT
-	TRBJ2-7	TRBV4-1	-	CASKHREGMKQYF	TGCGCCAGCAAACACAGGGAGGGGATGAAGCAGTACTTC
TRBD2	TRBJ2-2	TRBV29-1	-	CSARRGSYTGELFF	TGCAGCGCCCGGCGGGGGTCGTACACCGGGGAGCTGTTTTTT
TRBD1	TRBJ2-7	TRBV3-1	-	CASSQVPGTGGAEQYF	TGTGCCAGCAGCCAAGTACCTGGTACAGGGGGCGCCGAGCAGTACTTC
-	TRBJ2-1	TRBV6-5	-	CASSYSGSLSYNEQFF	TGTGCCAGCAGTTACTCAGGGTCCCTCTCCTACAATGAGCAGTTCTTC
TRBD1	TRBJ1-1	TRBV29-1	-	CSVPRTGPGAFF	TGCAGCGTTCCCCGGACAGGTCCCGGGGCTTTCTTT
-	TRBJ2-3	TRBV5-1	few	CASSKQGGTDTQYF	TGCGCCAGCAGCAAACAGGGAGGCACAGATACGCAGTATTTT
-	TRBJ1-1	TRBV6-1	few	CASSRADNTGHTEAFF	TGTGCCAGCAGTCGAGCGGATAACACTGGTCACACTGAAGCTTTCTTT
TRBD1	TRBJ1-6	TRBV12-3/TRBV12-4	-	CASSSGQGPAPGSPLHF	TGTGCCAGCAGTTCGGGACAGGGGCCTGCTCCGGGTTCACCCCTCCACTTT
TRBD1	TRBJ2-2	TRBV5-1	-	CASSFVGTANTGELFF	TGCGCCAGCAGCTTCGTCGGGACAGCGAACACCGGGGAGCTGTTTTTT
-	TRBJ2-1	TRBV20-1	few	CSAMVGPDNEQFF	TGCAGTGCTATGGTGGGGCCCGACAATGAGCAGTTCTTC
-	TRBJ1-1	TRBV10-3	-	CAISDQGGTEAFF	TGTGCCATCAGTGACCAAGGGGGTACTGAAGCTTTCTTT
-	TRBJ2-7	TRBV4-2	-	CASSQGPEYEQYF	TGTGCCAGCAGCCAAGGACCAGAGTACGAGCAGTACTTC
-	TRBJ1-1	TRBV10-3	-	CAIRAEGRTNTEAFF	TGTGCCATCAGAGCCGAAGGACGGACGAACACTGAAGCTTTCTTT
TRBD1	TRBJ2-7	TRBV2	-	CASGDRVAYEQYF	TGTGCCAGCGGCGACAGGGTGGCCTACGAGCAGTACTTC
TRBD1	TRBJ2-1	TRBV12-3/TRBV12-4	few	CASSLVGQGSNEQFF	TGTGCCAGCAGTTTGGTGGGACAGGGTTCCAATGAGCAGTTCTTC
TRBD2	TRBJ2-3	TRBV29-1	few	CSVEGQGGDTQYF	TGCAGCGTTGAAGGGCAGGGAGGGGATACGCAGTATTTT
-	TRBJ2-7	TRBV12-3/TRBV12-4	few	CASSPTTDHEQYF	TGTGCCAGCAGTCCTACGACGGACCACGAGCAGTACTTC
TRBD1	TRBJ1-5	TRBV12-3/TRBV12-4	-	CASSSPGQGNQPQHF	TGTGCCAGCAGTTCTCCGGGACAGGGCAATCAGCCCCAGCATTTT
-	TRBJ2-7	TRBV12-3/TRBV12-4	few	CASSTGLLSSYEQYF	TGTGCCAGCAGTACCGGACTCTTAAGCTCCTACGAGCAGTACTTC
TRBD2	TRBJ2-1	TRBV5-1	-	CASSLAPGGQGNEQFF	TGCGCCAGCAGCTTGGCTCCGGGGGGGCAGGGCAATGAGCAGTTCTTC